Each of the 26 T cell receptor beta chains below was sequenced from the same sample in a study of cytomegalovirus exposure and HLA in healthy donors. 60 Vbeta and 13 Jbeta primers were used in PCR. Clones were sequenced by immunoSEQ multiplex PCR, and TCRdb holds only the in-frame ones, with some missing. The sample lists about 140,000 clones, 82% occurring once. The sequenced sample was PBMCs. The receptors derive from a woman aged 40-49 years in good health and CMV-seronegative.

The chain uses TRBV10-2 and TRBJ2-2; D is perhaps TRBD2 (7 bases). Germline-derived CDR1 and CDR2 are WSHSY and SAAADI. This CDR3 has 14 amino acids. Trimming removed 7 bases from V and 0 bases from J, with 9 bases in between. The CDR3: CASMGGPNTGELFF. CDR3 bases: TGCGCCAGCATGGGGGGGCCGAACACCGGGGAGCTGTTTTTT.

The chain is built from TRBV5-4 and TRBJ2-7; tentatively, D is TRBD2 (5 bases). In germline, CDR1 is SGHNT, CDR2 YYREEE (reference sequence). V lost 1 base, J lost 2 bases, and 10 bases lay in between. The CDR3 runs to 14 residues. In DNA, the CDR3 is TGTGCCAGCAGCTTGAGAGGGAACACCTACGAGCAGTACTTC. This gives the protein CASSLRGNTYEQYF.

A word on this clone: This is likely a read error, given that the CDR3 carries no conserved phenylalanine or tryptophan at its end. The chain has TRBV7-9 and TRBJ1-2, with D possibly being TRBD1 (6 bases). Germline loops: CDR1 SEHNR, CDR2 FQNEAQ (reference sequence). This CDR3 spans 16 amino acids. Trimming left V 1 base short and J 8 bases short, with 20 bases between. The CDR3 DNA is TGTGCCAGCAGCTTAGTCGGCGGGGGCATAATGAGGGGCTACACCTCC. It encodes CASSLVGGGIMRGYTS.

The J gene is TRBJ2-1, the V gene TRBV5-1, with TRBD1 matching over 8 bases. Per germline, CDR1 SGHRS and CDR2 YFSETQ. V trimming: 6 bases; J trimming: 4 bases; junction bases outside the gene matches: 6. CDR3 size: 14 residues. The CDR3, as DNA: TGCGCCAGCAAGGGGCAGGGGGCTTACAATGAGCAGTTCTTC. The encoded protein is CASKGQGAYNEQFF.

The chain is built from TRBV5-1 and TRBJ1-2, with 9 nucleotides matching TRBD1. V shed 1 base and J 6 bases; nucleotides not matched to a gene: 10. Germline V gene data show CDR1 as SGHRS and CDR2 as YFSETQ. The CDR3 covers 16 residues. Here the CDR3 DNA reads TGCGCCAGCAGCTTGTTGGGGGACAGGGAGACGCATGGCTACACCTTC. Its translation: CASSLLGDRETHGYTF.

The J gene is TRBJ2-1, the V gene TRBV5-4; a weak D match, TRBD2 (6 bases). V was trimmed by 3 bases and J by 10 bases, leaving 14 bases between them. The germline CDR1 and CDR2 sequences are SGHNT and YYREEE (reference sequence). The CDR3 is made up of 13 amino acids. The CDR3 DNA sequence: TGTGCCAGCAGCTCGCTCACGGGGGTCGAGCAGTTCTTC. Amino acid sequence: CASSSLTGVEQFF.

The rearrangement uses TRBV6-5 and TRBJ1-4; 7 positions agree with TRBD1. The CDR3 covers 15 residues. Looked up from germline, CDR1 is MNHEY and CDR2 is SVGAGI. Trimming removed 6 bases from V and 7 bases from J; junction bases left unmatched: 11. CDR3 sequence: CASRDPTGVGEKLFF. The CDR3 nucleotides are TGTGCCAGCAGGGACCCTACAGGGGTCGGTGAAAAACTGTTTTTT.

This chain links TRBV7-2 with TRBJ2-3; 9 bases line up with TRBD2. V was pared by 5 bases and J by 2 bases, with 11 bases of the junction left unmatched. Looked up from germline, CDR1 is SGHTA and CDR2 is FQGNSA. The CDR3 spans 17 residues. CDR3 protein: CASSQTFSGSYTDTQYF. CDR3 in DNA: TGTGCCAGCAGCCAAACCTTTAGCGGGAGTTACACAGATACGCAGTATTTT.

The table lists this clone with a count of one. The V and J genes are TRBV19 and TRBJ2-7; the D gene is possibly TRBD2 (5 bases). CDR1 is LNHDA, CDR2 SQIVND, per germline (reference sequence). Trimming stripped 5 bases from V and 4 bases from J, with 12 bases between. This CDR3 is 13 amino acids long. CDR3 region: CASSVNRGYEQYF. CDR3 sequence (DNA): TGTGCCAGTAGTGTGAACCGGGGTTACGAGCAGTACTTC.

J is TRBJ2-1 and V is TRBV11-2, with 9 bases matching TRBD1. CDR1 is SGHAT and CDR2 is FQNNGV in the germline V gene. The CDR3 runs to 16 residues. V lost 6 bases and J lost 3; bases outside the gene matches: 9. CDR3 DNA sequence: TGTGCCAGCAGTCGGAGCCGGGACAGGGACTACAATGAGCAGTTCTTC. This codes for CASSRSRDRDYNEQFF.

The rearrangement links TRBV28 to TRBJ1-5; D gene uncertain. The CDR3 covers 14 residues. V was clipped by 2 bases and J by 6 bases, with 11 bases between them. Germline CDR1 and CDR2: MDHEN and SYDVKM. This chain's CDR3 is CASSLANPGQPQHF. CDR3 DNA sequence: TGTGCCAGCAGTTTAGCGAATCCAGGTCAGCCCCAGCATTTT.

This clone was picked up a small number of times. The J gene is TRBJ1-5, the V gene TRBV2; 7 bases match TRBD1. Germline V gene sequence: CDR1 SNHLY, CDR2 FYNNEI. J gave up 0 bases and V 6 bases, and 2 bases lay outside the gene matches. The CDR3 length is 14 residues. The CDR3 loop reads CASRGTVSNQPQHF. As DNA, the CDR3 is TGTGCCAGCAGGGGGACAGTTAGCAATCAGCCCCAGCATTTT.

The rearrangement uses TRBV5-6 and TRBJ2-1, with 13 bases aligning to TRBD2. Germline trimming cut 3 bases from V and 0 bases from J; bases unmatched to any gene: 6. From germline, CDR1 is SGHDT and CDR2 YYEEEE. The CDR3 length is 18 residues. The CDR3 here is CASSSAGLAGISYNEQFF. The CDR3, as DNA: TGTGCCAGCAGCTCAGCGGGACTAGCGGGAATCTCCTACAATGAGCAGTTCTTC.

This clone appeared once. This chain links TRBV2 with TRBJ1-5, with 11 bases fitting TRBD1. V was pared by 7 bases and J by 7 bases, with 9 bases of the junction left unmatched. From germline, CDR1 is SNHLY and CDR2 FYNNEI. The CDR3 has 15 residues. The DNA for the CDR3 is TGTGCCAGCACCCCAAACGGACAGGGGGCCCAGCCCCAGCATTTT. Encoded protein: CASTPNGQGAQPQHF.

This chain uses TRBV5-1 with TRBJ2-7; D might be TRBD2 (6 bases). This CDR3 comprises 13 residues. CDR1 and CDR2 (germline): SGHRS, YFSETQ. Between the trimmed V and J ends, which lost 2 bases and 4 bases, there was a span of 10 bases. Here the CDR3 reads CASSFRGNYEQYF. The CDR3 DNA reads TGCGCCAGCAGCTTTCGGGGGAATTACGAGCAGTACTTC.

V gene TRBV11-3 combines with J gene TRBJ2-3; D ambiguous. This CDR3 spans 13 amino acids. The germline V and J ends were trimmed by 3 bases and 4 bases, with 8 bases remaining between them. Germline-derived CDR1 and CDR2 are SGHNT and YENEEA. CDR3 loop: CASSFQNADTQYF. The CDR3 coding sequence is TGTGCCAGCAGCTTCCAGAACGCAGATACGCAGTATTTT.

The chain couples TRBV5-1 to TRBJ2-1; 10 positions agree with TRBD2. CDR1 and CDR2 (germline): SGHRS, YFSETQ. Trimming took 4 bases from V and 4 from J; bases not matched to a gene: 8. The CDR3 spans 16 residues. The CDR3 spells CASSVQLAGRYNEQFF. The CDR3 DNA reads TGCGCCAGCAGCGTACAACTAGCGGGGAGGTACAATGAGCAGTTCTTC.

CDR3 bases: TGTGCCAGCAGCCAAGTGGTAGCGGGAGGGCCATTCGGGGAGCTGTTTTTT. It specifies CASSQVVAGGPFGELFF. This chain uses TRBV27 with TRBJ2-2; 11 positions match TRBD2. The CDR3 length is 17 residues. Germline V gene data show CDR1 as MNHEY and CDR2 as SMNVEV (reference sequence). V dropped 6 bases and J dropped 7; count of bases not matched to a gene: 13.

CDR3 sequence reads: CASSALAGVNEQFF. The DNA of the CDR3 is TGTGCCAGCAGTGCCCTAGCGGGAGTAAATGAGCAGTTCTTC. The V call is TRBV6-4, the J call TRBJ2-1; TRBD2 aligns across 10 bases. The length of the CDR3 is 14 residues. With V trimmed by 4 bases and J by 7 bases, 4 bases remained unmatched. The germline V gene has CDR1 MRHNA and CDR2 SNTAGT.

The chain is built from TRBV5-4 and TRBJ2-5; TRBD1 agrees at 10 bases. Trimming at V came to 1 base and at J to 5 bases, leaving 11 bases not matched to a gene. This CDR3 has 17 amino acids. Germline-derived CDR1 and CDR2 are SGHNT and YYREEE (reference sequence). CDR3 nucleotide sequence: TGTGCCAGCAGCTTGAAATCAGGACAGGGGGTTCGGGAGACCCAGTACTTC. Its translation is CASSLKSGQGVRETQYF.

The CDR3 sequence is CASSLSIVPYGYTF. The CDR3 region has the DNA TGTGCCAGCAGCTTAAGTATAGTACCCTATGGCTACACCTTC. The chain joins TRBV7-2 to TRBJ1-2; D remains unclear. V lost 2 bases, J lost 4 bases, and 11 bases lay in between. The germline CDR1 and CDR2 sequences are SGHTA and FQGNSA. The length of the CDR3 is 14 residues. Together with reference TRBV7-2 and TRBJ1-2, the CDR3 gives the full variable domain: GAGVSQSPSNKVTEKGKDVELRCDPISGHTALYWYRQSLGQGLEFLIYFQGNSAPDKSGLPSDRFSAERTGGSVSTLTIQRTQQEDSAVYLCASSLSIVPYGYTFGSGTRLTVV.

The sample holds a few counts of this clone. This chain connects TRBV2 to TRBJ2-2; D is possibly TRBD1 (6 bases). CDR1 is SNHLY, CDR2 FYNNEI, per germline. CDR3 length: 15 amino acids. Between the trimmed V and J ends, which lost 2 bases and 6 bases, there was a span of 13 bases. CDR3 sequence reads: CASSERDNSPGELFF. The DNA for the CDR3 is TGTGCCAGCAGTGAAAGGGACAATTCCCCCGGGGAGCTGTTTTTT.

The chain couples TRBV4-3 to TRBJ1-1; D not resolved. This CDR3 has 15 amino acids. The V gene lost 1 base and the J gene lost 6 bases, with 15 bases spanning the gap. The germline V gene encodes CDR1 LGHNA and CDR2 YSLEER. Here the CDR3 DNA reads TGCGCCAGCAGCCAAGTTTACCGCCGGGAGGCTGAAGCTTTCTTT. This encodes CASSQVYRREAEAFF.

V is TRBV25-1 and J is TRBJ2-1; the D gene is possibly TRBD1 (6 bases). This CDR3 is 14 amino acids long. Germline CDR1 is MGHDK and CDR2 is SYGVNS. Between the trimmed V and J ends, which lost 2 bases and 4 bases, there was a span of 9 bases. The CDR3 DNA is TGTGCCAGCAGTGAACCACAGGGTTACAATGAGCAGTTCTTC. The encoded protein is CASSEPQGYNEQFF.

The V call is TRBV20-1, the J call TRBJ2-7, with D unresolved. V lost 3 bases and J lost 6, with 9 bases in between. CDR3 length: 11 residues. Germline CDR1 reads DFQATT; CDR2 reads SNEGSKA (reference sequence). CDR3 bases: TGCAGTGCTAGGGAAAGGAGCGAGCAGTACTTC. Its protein is CSARERSEQYF.

The genes are TRBV7-2 and TRBJ2-5, with 7 bases matching TRBD2. With V trimmed by 5 bases and J by 4 bases, 10 bases remained unmatched. This CDR3 has 15 amino acids. Looked up from germline, CDR1 is SGHTA and CDR2 is FQGNSA. CDR3 DNA sequence: TGTGCCAGCAGCCAAGACTACGGGAGGTTAGAGACCCAGTACTTC. Translating gives CASSQDYGRLETQYF. The full variable domain, completed using reference TRBV7-2 and TRBJ2-5, is GAGVSQSPSNKVTEKGKDVELRCDPISGHTALYWYRQSLGQGLEFLIYFQGNSAPDKSGLPSDRFSAERTGGSVSTLTIQRTQQEDSAVYLCASSQDYGRLETQYFGPGTRLLVL.